This TCR beta chain was captured in a study of OX40 agonist ivuxolimab in advanced cancers. Findings and limits, study-wide: At doses 0.1 to 3.0 mg/kg, CD4+ and CD8+ clones expanded. It was also the case that some nonresponders had low normalized T-cell clonal expansion. Compared with CD4+, CD8+ T cells on average had more expanded clones.

CDR3 length equals 14 residues. V lost 1 base and J lost 0, with 7 bases in between. Germline CDR1 is SNHLY and CDR2 is FYNNEI. Produced via immunoSEQ multiplex PCR; TCRdb's table is partial and in-frame only. In the table there are about 56,000 clones, 85% to 90% of which are singletons. Note on this clone: The antigen remains unidentified.

Blood was sampled at baseline, cycle 4 day 1, and cycle 7 day 1. This sample comprised CD4+ or CD8+ T cells sorted from blood, obtained in a trial of the OX40 agonist ivuxolimab. This receptor was obtained from an adult with an advanced solid tumor such as melanoma, head and neck, liver or kidney cancer. The chain joins TRBV2 to TRBJ2-7; D is uncertain. CDR3 sequence reads: CASSEGSFSYEQYF. The DNA for the CDR3 is TGTGCCAGCAGTGAAGGCAGCTTCTCCTACGAGCAGTACTTC.